This T cell receptor beta chain was profiled in a study of neurological immune-mediated disorders. Study-wide findings and caveats: TCR clonal expansion peaked in HTLV-1-associated myelopathy patients and was lowest in multiple sclerosis patients.

V lost 4 bases and J lost 1, with 11 bases in between. CDR1 and CDR2 from the germline V gene are SEHNR and FQNEAQ (reference sequence). CDR3 size: 14 residues. TCRdb reanalysed the 5' RACE reads using MiXCR and keeps one entry per CDR3 protein. The table has approximately 48,000 distinct CDR3 sequences, roughly 17% seen once. This clonotype has ten or more counts. Its antigen is currently unknown. This clonotype was obtained from a man in his sixties in good health. The chain couples TRBV7-9 to TRBJ2-7; D might be TRBD1 (5 bases). The specimen was PBMCs. The CDR3 DNA reads TGTGCCAGCAGCTCGGACACCTATTCCTACGAGCAGTACTTC. Its protein is CASSSDTYSYEQYF.